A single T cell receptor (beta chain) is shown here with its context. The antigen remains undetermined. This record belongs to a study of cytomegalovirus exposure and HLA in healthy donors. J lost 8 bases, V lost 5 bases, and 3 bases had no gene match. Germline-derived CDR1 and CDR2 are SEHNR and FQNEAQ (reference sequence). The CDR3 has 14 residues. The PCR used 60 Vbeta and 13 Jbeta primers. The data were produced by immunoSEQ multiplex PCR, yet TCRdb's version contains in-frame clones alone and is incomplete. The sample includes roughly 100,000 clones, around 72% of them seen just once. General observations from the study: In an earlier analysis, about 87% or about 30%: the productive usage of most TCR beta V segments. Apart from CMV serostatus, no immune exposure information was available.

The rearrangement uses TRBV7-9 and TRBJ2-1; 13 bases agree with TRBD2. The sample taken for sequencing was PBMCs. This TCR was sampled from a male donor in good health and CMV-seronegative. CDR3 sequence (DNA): TGTGCCAGCAGCCGGACTAGCGGGAGTGATGAGCAGTTCTTC. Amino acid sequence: CASSRTSGSDEQFF.